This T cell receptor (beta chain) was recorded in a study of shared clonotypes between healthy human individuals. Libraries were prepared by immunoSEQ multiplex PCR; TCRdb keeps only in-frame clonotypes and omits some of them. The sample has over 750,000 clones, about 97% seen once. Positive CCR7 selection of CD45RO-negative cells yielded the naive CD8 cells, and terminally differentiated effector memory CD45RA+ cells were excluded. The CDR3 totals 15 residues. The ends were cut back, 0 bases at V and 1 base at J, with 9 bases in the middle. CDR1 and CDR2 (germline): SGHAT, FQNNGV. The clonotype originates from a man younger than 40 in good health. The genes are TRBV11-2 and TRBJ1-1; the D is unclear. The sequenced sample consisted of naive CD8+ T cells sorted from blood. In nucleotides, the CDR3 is TGTGCCAGCAGCTTAGACCAAAGGACGAACACTGAAGCTTTCTTT. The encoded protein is CASSLDQRTNTEAFF.